This passage covers 10 T cell receptor beta chains from one sample sequenced in a study of CD8+ T cells in alopecia areata. Combined cutaneous lymph node cells underwent sorting by CD4, CD8alpha, NKG2D, NKG2ACE and additional markers. cDNA reverse transcribed from extracted RNA served as the sequencing template. TCRdb keeps only in-frame clones here, not all; method: immunoSEQ multiplex PCR. The repertoire shows 270,000 or so clones, none seen only once; the top ten take 0.9% to 1.5%. Sequencing used CD4+ T cells sorted from a lymph node. Source of these receptors: a C3H/HeJ mouse with alopecia areata. The mice in this strain carry MHC haplotype H2-k.

Note on this clone: Gene names denote mouse genes. The CDR3 is cut off 3 residues early in the read; its end comes from the germline J gene. This chain joins TRBV13-1 and TRBJ1-6; D gene uncertain. TRBJ1-6 counts as an open reading frame of uncertain function. This CDR3 is built from 15 residues. V lost 2 bases to trimming and J lost 0 bases, with 6 bases between them. The germline CDR1 and CDR2 sequences are NSHNY and SYGAGN. The CDR3 is CASSEGLSYNSPLYF. The CDR3 DNA, read in part, is TGTGCCAGCAGTGAAGGACTTTCCTATAATTCGCCC.

Of note for this clone: Gene names and germline refer to mouse. The DNA ends 4 residues before the CDR3 does, and the rest of the CDR3 is filled in from the germline J gene. V usage is TRBV19 and J usage is TRBJ2-4; weak D call: TRBD1 (6 bases). This CDR3 spans 14 amino acids. Germline V gives CDR1 FNHDT, CDR2 SITEND (reference sequence). V was shortened by 5 bases and J by 3 bases, with 13 bases between the two germline ends. Partial CDR3 DNA: TGTGCCAGCAGACCCCCGGACAGACAAAAC. Protein product: CASRPPDRQN. The full CDR3 reads CASRPPDRQNTLYF.

There are a few counts of this clone. The germline and genes are mouse ones. The read is 4 residues too short to cover the CDR3 end, so that end is filled in from the germline J gene. The same CDR3 can be traced to other DNA sequences in this sample. This chain connects TRBV19 to TRBJ2-4, with TRBD1 matching over 7 bases. There are 14 residues in the CDR3. CDR1 is FNHDT and CDR2 is SITEND in the germline V gene (reference sequence). Trimming took 5 bases from V and 0 from J; bases not matched to a gene: 3. CDR3 DNA, as far as it was read: TGTGCCAGCAGCCGACAGGGTAGTCAAAAC. Its protein product is CASSRQGSQN. The CDR3 in full is CASSRQGSQNTLYF.

This clone came up a few times. Each gene name is a mouse one. The read terminates 4 residues ahead of where the CDR3 ends, so the germline J gene completes it. J is TRBJ2-5 and V is TRBV5, with 9 positions matching TRBD2. J was trimmed by 0 bases and V by 0 bases; bases with no gene match: 4. CDR3 length equals 17 residues. Germline CDR1 LGHNA, CDR2 YNLKQL (reference sequence). CDR3 sequence reads: CASSQENWGVNQDTQYF. The CDR3 DNA, read in part, is TGTGCCAGCAGCCAAGAAAACTGGGGGGTTAACCAAGAC.

Points on this clone: All gene names here are mouse names. The read terminates 4 residues before the CDR3 end, so the remaining end is supplied by the germline J gene. The chain carries TRBV5 and TRBJ2-7, with 7 bases lining up with TRBD2. Germline CDR1 reads LGHNA; CDR2 reads YNLKQL (reference sequence). The CDR3 spans 15 residues. The CDR3 spells CASSPSGGLPYEQYF. The part of the CDR3 DNA that was read is TGTGCCAGCAGCCCCTCTGGGGGTCTTCCTTAT.

A word on this clone: Gene names refer to mouse genes. The read terminates 4 residues ahead of where the CDR3 ends, so the germline J gene completes it. The chain employs TRBV13-3 and TRBJ1-2, with 10 bases aligning to TRBD1. The CDR3 consists of 14 residues. The germline gives CDR1 NNHDY, CDR2 SYVADS. CDR3 bases read: TGTGCCAGCAGACCGGGACAGGGGACCTTC. Translated: CASRPGQGTF. The CDR3 as a whole reads CASRPGQGTFDYTF.

Worth noting for this clone: Gene names and germline refer to mouse. Sequencing ends 4 residues short of the CDR3 end; the germline J gene provides the rest. The chain has TRBV14 and TRBJ1-1, with D unresolved. The V gene's germline CDR1 is SGHDT and CDR2 FRDEAV. This CDR3 has 11 residues. The V and J ends lost 6 bases and 3 bases respectively, with 6 bases between them. CDR3 sequence reads: CASTRDTEVFF. Partial CDR3 DNA: TGTGCCAGCACAAGGGACACA.

Of note for this clone: Gene names and germline match the mouse. Partial CDR3 DNA: TGTGCCAGCAGTGGTCCCGGGACAGCA. It translates to CASSGPGTA. The entire CDR3 sequence reads CASSGPGTAEVFF. The chain recombines TRBV13-1 with TRBJ1-1; 7 positions agree with TRBD1. The read is 4 residues too short to cover the CDR3 end, so that end is filled in from the germline J gene. The germline CDR1 and CDR2 sequences are NSHNY and SYGAGN. There are 13 residues in the CDR3.

There are a few counts of this clone. Genes and germline are mouse. Sequencing ends 4 residues short of the CDR3 end; the germline J gene provides the rest. The chain employs TRBV13-1 and TRBJ2-5; 12 nucleotides match TRBD2. CDR3 length: 16 residues. Germline V lookup: CDR1 NSHNY, CDR2 SYGAGN. The DNA read from the CDR3 is TGTGCCAGCAGTGACCGACTGGGGGGGCGCGCGGAC. Protein product: CASSDRLGGRAD. The entire CDR3 is CASSDRLGGRADTQYF.

About this clone: All gene names here are mouse names. The read comes to an end 4 residues before the CDR3 does, leaving the germline J gene to fill in the end. The identical CDR3 is also encoded by other nucleotide sequences in the sample. The chain links TRBV1 to TRBJ2-7; 10 nucleotides match TRBD2. CDR3 size: 14 residues. Looked up from germline, CDR1 is NSQYPW and CDR2 is LRSPGD (reference sequence). The DNA read from the CDR3 is TGCACCTGCAGTGCGCGGGACTGGGGCGAT. Residues: CTCSARDWGD. The entire CDR3 protein is CTCSARDWGDEQYF.